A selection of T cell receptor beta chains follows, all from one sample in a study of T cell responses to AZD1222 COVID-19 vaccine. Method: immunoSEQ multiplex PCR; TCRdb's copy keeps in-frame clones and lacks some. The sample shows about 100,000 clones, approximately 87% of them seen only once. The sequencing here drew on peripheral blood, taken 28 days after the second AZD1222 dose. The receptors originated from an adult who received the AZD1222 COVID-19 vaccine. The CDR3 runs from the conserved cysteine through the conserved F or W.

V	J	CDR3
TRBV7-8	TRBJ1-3	CASSRGRSSGNTIYF
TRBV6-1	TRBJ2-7	CASSDPPGEYEQYF
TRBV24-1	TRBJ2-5	CATSGQGETQYF
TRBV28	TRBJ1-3	CASTQAHGGGNTIYF
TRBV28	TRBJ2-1	CASSLFASGGNEQFF
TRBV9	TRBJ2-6	CASSVASSGANVLTF
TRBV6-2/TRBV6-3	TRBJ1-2	CASSPGTALNYGYTF
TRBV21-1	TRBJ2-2	CASSSRQGVAGELFF
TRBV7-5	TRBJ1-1	CARSWAREDTEAFF
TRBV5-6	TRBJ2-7	CASSPGSYEQYF
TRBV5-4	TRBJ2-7	CASSLPDRSSYEQYF
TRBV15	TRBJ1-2	CATSTRAYGYTF
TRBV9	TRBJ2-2	CASSVPGLNTGELFF
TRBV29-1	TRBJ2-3	CSVEGQGLADTQYF
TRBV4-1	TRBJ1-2	CASSPDVNYGYTF
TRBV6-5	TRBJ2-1	CASSLGLAGVHEQFF
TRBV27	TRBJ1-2	CASSLSSPNYGYTF